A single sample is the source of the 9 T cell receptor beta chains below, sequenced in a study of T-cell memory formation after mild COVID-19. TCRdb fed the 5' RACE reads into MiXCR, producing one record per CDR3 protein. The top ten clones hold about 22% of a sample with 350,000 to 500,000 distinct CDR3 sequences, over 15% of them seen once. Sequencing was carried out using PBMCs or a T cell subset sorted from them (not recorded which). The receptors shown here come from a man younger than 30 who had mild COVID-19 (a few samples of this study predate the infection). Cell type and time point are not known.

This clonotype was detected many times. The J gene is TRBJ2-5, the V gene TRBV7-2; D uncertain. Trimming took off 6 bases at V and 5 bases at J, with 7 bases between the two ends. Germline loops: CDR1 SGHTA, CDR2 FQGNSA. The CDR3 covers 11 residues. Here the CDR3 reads CASSSHETQYF. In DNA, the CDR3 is TGTGCCAGCAGTTCCCATGAGACCCAGTACTTC.

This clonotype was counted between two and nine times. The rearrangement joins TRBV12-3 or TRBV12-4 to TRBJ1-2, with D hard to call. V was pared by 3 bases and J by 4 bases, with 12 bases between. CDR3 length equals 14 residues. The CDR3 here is CASSFNSGSYGYTF. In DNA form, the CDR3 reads TGTGCCAGCAGTTTTAATTCAGGCTCCTATGGCTACACCTTC.

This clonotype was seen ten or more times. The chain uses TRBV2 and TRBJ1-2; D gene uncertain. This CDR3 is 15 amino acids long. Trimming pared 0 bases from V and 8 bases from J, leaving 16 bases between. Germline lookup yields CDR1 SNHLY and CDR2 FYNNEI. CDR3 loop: CASSEAQASYLGYTF. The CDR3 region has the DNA TGTGCCAGCAGTGAAGCGCAGGCGAGTTACCTAGGCTACACCTTC.

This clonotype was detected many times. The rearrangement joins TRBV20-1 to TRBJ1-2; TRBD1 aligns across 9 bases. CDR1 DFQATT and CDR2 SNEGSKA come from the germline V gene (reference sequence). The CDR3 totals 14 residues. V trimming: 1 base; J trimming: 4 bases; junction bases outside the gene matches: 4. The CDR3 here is CSARGQGGVYGYTF. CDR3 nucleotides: TGCAGTGCTAGAGGACAGGGGGGGGTCTATGGCTACACCTTC.

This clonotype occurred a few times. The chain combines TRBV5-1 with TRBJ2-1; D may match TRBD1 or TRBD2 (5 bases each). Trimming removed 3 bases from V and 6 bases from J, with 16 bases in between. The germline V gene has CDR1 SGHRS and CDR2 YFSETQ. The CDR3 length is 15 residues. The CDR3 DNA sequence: TGCGCCAGCAGCTCGGGGCAGGGAGACCGCAATGAGCAGTTCTTC. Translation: CASSSGQGDRNEQFF.

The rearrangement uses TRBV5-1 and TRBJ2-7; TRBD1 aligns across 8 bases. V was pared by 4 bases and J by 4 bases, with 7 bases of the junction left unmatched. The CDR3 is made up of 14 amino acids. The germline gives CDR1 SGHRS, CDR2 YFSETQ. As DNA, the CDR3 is TGCGCCAGCAGCGTACGACAGGGGCCGTACGAGCAGTACTTC. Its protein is CASSVRQGPYEQYF. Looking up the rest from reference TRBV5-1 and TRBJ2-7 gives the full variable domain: KAGVTQTPRYLIKTRGQQVTLSCSPISGHRSVSWYQQTPGQGLQFLFEYFSETQRNKGNFPGRFSGRQFSNSRSEMNVSTLELGDSALYLCASSVRQGPYEQYFGPGTRLTVT.

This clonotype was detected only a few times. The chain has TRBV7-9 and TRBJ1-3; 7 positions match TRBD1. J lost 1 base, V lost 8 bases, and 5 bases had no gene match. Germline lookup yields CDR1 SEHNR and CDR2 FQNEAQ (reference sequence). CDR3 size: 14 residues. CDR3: CASGPTGSGNTIYF. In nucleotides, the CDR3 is TGTGCCAGCGGCCCGACAGGGTCTGGAAACACCATATATTTT.

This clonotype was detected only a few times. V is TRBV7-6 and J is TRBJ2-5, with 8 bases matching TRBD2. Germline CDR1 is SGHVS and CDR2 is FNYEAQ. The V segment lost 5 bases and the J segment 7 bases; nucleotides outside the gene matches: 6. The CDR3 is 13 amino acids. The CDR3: CASSRSGGGTQYF. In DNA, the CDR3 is TGTGCCAGCAGCCGCTCGGGGGGGGGGACCCAGTACTTC.

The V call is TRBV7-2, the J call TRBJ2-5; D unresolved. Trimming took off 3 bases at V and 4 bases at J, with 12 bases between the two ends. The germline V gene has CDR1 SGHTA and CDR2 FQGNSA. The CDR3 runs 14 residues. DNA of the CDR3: TGTGCCAGCAGCTTCTTTGTTGGTGGAGAGACCCAGTACTTC. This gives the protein CASSFFVGGETQYF.